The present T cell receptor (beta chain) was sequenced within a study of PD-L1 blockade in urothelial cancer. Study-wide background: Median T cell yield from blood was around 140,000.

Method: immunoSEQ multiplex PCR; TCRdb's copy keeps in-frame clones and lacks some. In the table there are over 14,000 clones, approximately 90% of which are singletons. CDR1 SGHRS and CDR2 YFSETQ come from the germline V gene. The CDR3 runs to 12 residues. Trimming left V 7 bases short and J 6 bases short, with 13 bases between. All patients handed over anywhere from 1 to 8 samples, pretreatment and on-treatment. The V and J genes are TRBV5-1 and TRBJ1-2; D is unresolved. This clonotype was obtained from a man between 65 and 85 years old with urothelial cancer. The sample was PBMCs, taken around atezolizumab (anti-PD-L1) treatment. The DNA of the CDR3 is TGCGCCAGCCGGAGGGAGGGAGATGGCTACACCTTC. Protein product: CASRREGDGYTF.